This T cell receptor beta chain was documented in a study of blood T cell repertoires in COVID-19. Across the whole study: PBMCs, B-cell-depleted T cells, or T cells provided the cDNA or gDNA that made up the material.

Authors' analysis steps: Reference gene primer amplification yielded estimated nucleated cell counts. The table came from immunoSEQ multiplex PCR; TCRdb's copy has only in-frame clones and leaves some out. The D gene and trimming were derived from the DNA, and the V and J assignments and clone size from that table. The sample comprises just under 150,000 clones, around nine tenths of which are singletons, and 8.6% rests with the top ten. The CDR3 spans 16 residues. The germline V gene has CDR1 KGHSH and CDR2 LQKENI. J was trimmed by 5 bases and V by 4 bases; bases with no gene match: 9. The rearrangement joins TRBV18 to TRBJ2-1; 9 positions agree with TRBD2. The origin of this receptor is a woman aged 45-65 years with active or convalescent COVID-19. The sequenced sample consisted of peripheral blood. CDR3 sequence reads: CASSLRQGLANNEQFF. Written as DNA, the CDR3 is TGTGCCAGCTCACTGAGGCAAGGACTAGCGAACAATGAGCAGTTCTTC.